A single sample gave rise to the 31 T cell receptor beta chains below, sequenced in a study of T cell responses to AZD1222 COVID-19 vaccine. Sequenced by immunoSEQ multiplex PCR; TCRdb stores in-frame clones only, minus some. In the table there are about 60,000 clones, around nine tenths of which are singletons. This specimen was peripheral blood, taken 28 days after the second AZD1222 dose. Receptors were obtained from an adult who received the AZD1222 COVID-19 vaccine.

The CDR3 coding sequence is TGTGCCAGCAGCAGGGGCTCTGGAAACACCATATATTTT. Translation gives CASSRGSGNTIYF. The chain carries TRBV28 and TRBJ1-3; maybe TRBD1 (6 bases). The V gene lost 6 bases and the J gene lost 0 bases, with 6 bases spanning the gap. This CDR3 is built from 13 residues. Germline V lookup: CDR1 MDHEN, CDR2 SYDVKM.

This clone was observed a handful of times. The chain couples TRBV19 to TRBJ1-3, with no clear D. V was cut by 2 bases and J by 2 bases, with 7 bases left in between. Germline values: CDR1 LNHDA, CDR2 SQIVND (reference sequence). CDR3 size: 14 residues. The CDR3 region is CASSILSAGNTIYF. In DNA form, the CDR3 reads TGTGCCAGTAGTATACTTTCCGCTGGAAACACCATATATTTT.

The chain has TRBV27 and TRBJ1-1; D is uncertain. V lost 4 bases, J lost 1 base, and 7 bases lay in between. The CDR3 totals 13 residues. CDR1 MNHEY and CDR2 SMNVEV come from the germline V gene (reference sequence). This chain's CDR3 is CASSWDGNTEAFF. As DNA, the CDR3 is TGTGCCAGCAGTTGGGATGGGAACACTGAAGCTTTCTTT.

V and J are TRBV4-3 and TRBJ1-6; D gene unclear. Per the germline V gene, CDR1 is LGHNA and CDR2 is YSLEER. This CDR3 has 15 residues. V gave up 1 base and J gave up 2 bases, with 6 bases separating them. CDR3 loop: CASSQGPAYNSPLHF. In nucleotides, the CDR3 is TGCGCCAGCAGCCAAGGGCCAGCCTATAATTCACCCCTCCACTTT.

This chain uses TRBV5-8 with TRBJ2-5; D is uncertain. This CDR3 has 14 residues. Germline-derived CDR1 and CDR2 are SGHTS and YDEGEE. The V end was cut by 4 bases, the J end by 3 bases, with 13 bases between. This CDR3 reads CASSPRRLEETQYF. CDR3 DNA: TGTGCCAGCAGCCCCCGCCGATTGGAAGAGACCCAGTACTTC.

The chain links TRBV18 to TRBJ2-3; the match to TRBD1 covers 8 bases. The CDR3 runs 15 residues. CDR1 is KGHSH, CDR2 LQKENI, per germline. Losses at the gene ends were 6 bases for V and 3 bases for J; bases not matched to a gene: 8. CDR3: CASSQYRTGTDTQYF. Written as DNA, the CDR3 is TGTGCCAGCTCCCAATACCGGACAGGGACAGATACGCAGTATTTT. Looking up the rest from reference TRBV18 and TRBJ2-3 gives the full variable domain: NAGVMQNPRHLVRRRGQEARLRCSPMKGHSHVYWYRQLPEEGLKFMVYLQKENIIDESGMPKERFSAEFPKEGPSILRIQQVVRGDSAAYFCASSQYRTGTDTQYFGPGTRLTVL.

The genes are TRBV10-3 and TRBJ1-6; D unresolved. Trimming cost V 6 bases and J 6 bases, with 9 bases left between them. Per the germline V gene, CDR1 is ENHRY and CDR2 is SYGVKD. The CDR3 is made up of 13 amino acids. The CDR3: CAIRSYSNSPLHF. The CDR3 region has the DNA TGTGCCATCAGATCCTACAGTAATTCACCCCTCCACTTT.

The chain uses TRBV3-1 (or the pseudogene TRBV3-2) and TRBJ2-1; the D gene is possibly TRBD1 (6 bases). V was clipped by 2 bases and J by 10 bases, with 9 bases between them. Germline values: CDR1 LGHDT, CDR2 YNNKEL (reference sequence). The CDR3 has 12 amino acids. CDR3 sequence reads: CASSQTGPEQFF. The CDR3 bases are TGTGCCAGCAGCCAAACAGGGCCCGAGCAGTTCTTC.

V is TRBV5-1 and J is TRBJ2-5, with 7 positions matching TRBD1. The CDR3 runs 14 residues. Unmatched junction bases numbered 5, after V lost 4 bases and J lost 2 bases. In germline, CDR1 is SGHRS, CDR2 YFSETQ. The CDR3 sequence is CASSQPGQQETQYF. CDR3 nucleotide sequence: TGCGCCAGCAGCCAACCGGGACAGCAAGAGACCCAGTACTTC.

The J gene is TRBJ1-4, the V gene TRBV18; no clear D gene. Trimming removed 2 bases at V and 2 bases at J, with 15 bases between. The CDR3 sequence is 17 residues long. CDR1 is KGHSH, CDR2 LQKENI, per germline. This CDR3 reads CASSPIPIFGTNEKLFF. CDR3 in DNA: TGTGCCAGCTCACCAATCCCAATTTTTGGTACTAATGAAAAACTGTTTTTT.

The V gene is TRBV28, the J gene TRBJ1-2; 8 positions agree with TRBD1. J was trimmed by 4 bases and V by 1 base; bases with no gene match: 8. CDR3 length: 16 amino acids. CDR1 MDHEN and CDR2 SYDVKM come from the germline V gene. CDR3 bases: TGTGCCAGCAGTTTATATCGGACAGGGAGTGGCTATGGCTACACCTTC. Translated: CASSLYRTGSGYGYTF.

The genes are TRBV2 and TRBJ2-1; 14 bases fit TRBD2. V shed 8 bases, J shed 6 bases, and the junction held 3 bases outside the gene matches. Germline-derived CDR1 and CDR2 are SNHLY and FYNNEI. This CDR3 has 14 amino acids. CDR3 residues: CASGGTSGSNEQFF. DNA of the CDR3: TGTGCCAGCGGGGGGACTAGCGGGAGCAATGAGCAGTTCTTC.

This chain links TRBV4-3 with TRBJ1-2; D not certain. The CDR3 length is 14 residues. V was cut by 1 base and J by 5 bases, with 11 bases left in between. In germline, CDR1 is LGHNA, CDR2 YSLEER. In DNA form, the CDR3 reads TGCGCCAGCAGCCAAGGGTCGGCAGATTATGGCTACACCTTC. Encoded protein: CASSQGSADYGYTF.

The CDR3 loop reads CASSEEIAGDPGEQYF. The CDR3 region has the DNA TGTGCCAGCAGTGAGGAGATAGCGGGGGACCCAGGCGAGCAGTACTTC. The chain employs TRBV6-1 and TRBJ2-7, with 9 bases that match TRBD2. Germline CDR1 MNHNS, CDR2 SASEGT. This CDR3 contains 16 residues. The trim removed 3 bases at V and 6 bases at J, leaving 12 bases unmatched.

The rearrangement uses TRBV5-1 and TRBJ2-1; a weak D match, TRBD2 (5 bases). The CDR3 runs 13 residues. Trimming took off 5 bases at V and 3 bases at J, with 9 bases between the two ends. The germline gives CDR1 SGHRS, CDR2 YFSETQ. The CDR3 here is CASSPGNYNEQFF. In nucleotides, the CDR3 is TGCGCCAGCAGTCCCGGGAACTACAATGAGCAGTTCTTC.

The gene calls are TRBV5-1 and TRBJ2-1; 8 bases are a match to TRBD2. CDR1 is SGHRS, CDR2 YFSETQ, per germline. The ends lost 2 bases at V and 4 bases at J; junction bases unmatched: 8. The CDR3 runs to 16 residues. CDR3 sequence: CASSFYTSGKYNEQFF. In DNA, the CDR3 is TGCGCCAGCAGCTTTTACACTAGCGGCAAGTACAATGAGCAGTTCTTC.

This clone was counted a few times. The chain uses TRBV11-2 and TRBJ1-4; TRBD1 matches 9 bases. CDR3 length equals 15 residues. CDR1 and CDR2 from the germline V gene are SGHAT and FQNNGV. J gave up 8 bases and V 4 bases, and 8 bases lay outside the gene matches. The CDR3 DNA is TGTGCCAGCAGCTCGACCGGGACAGGGCGCGAAAAACTGTTTTTT. It encodes CASSSTGTGREKLFF. The variable domain in full, completed from reference TRBV11-2 and TRBJ1-4, reads EAGVAQSPRYKIIEKRQSVAFWCNPISGHATLYWYQQILGQGPKLLIQFQNNGVVDDSQLPKDRFSAERLKGVDSTLKIQPAKLEDSAVYLCASSSTGTGREKLFFGSGTQLSVL.

The CDR3 is CASSPGSGAWVNGYTF. CDR3 sequence (DNA): TGTGCCAGCAGTCCGGGATCGGGGGCGTGGGTAAATGGCTACACCTTC. The V call is TRBV7-2, the J call TRBJ1-2; a weak D match, TRBD1 (6 bases). Per germline, CDR1 SGHTA and CDR2 FQGNSA. CDR3 length: 16 amino acids. V was cut by 6 bases and J by 6 bases, with 23 bases left in between.

The rearrangement joins TRBV10-3 to TRBJ2-7; D possibly matches TRBD1 or TRBD2 (5 bases each). CDR3 size: 14 residues. Germline-derived CDR1 and CDR2 are ENHRY and SYGVKD. V lost 3 bases to trimming and J lost 6 bases, with 15 bases between them. This chain's CDR3 is CAISEPGTTSEQYF. The CDR3 DNA is TGTGCCATCAGTGAACCCGGGACCACCTCCGAGCAGTACTTC.

The chain joins TRBV7-8 to TRBJ2-5; a weak D match, TRBD1 (6 bases). This CDR3 is built from 15 residues. Germline CDR1 reads SGHVS; CDR2 reads FQNEAQ. V gave up 6 bases and J gave up 5 bases, with 19 bases separating them. The CDR3 nucleotides are TGTGCCAGCAGAGCCCACAGGGTATCGCGGGAGACCCAGTACTTC. Translated: CASRAHRVSRETQYF.

The genes are TRBV24-1 and TRBJ2-1, with 8 bases matching TRBD1. The CDR3 has 17 residues. In germline, CDR1 is KGHDR, CDR2 SFDVKD. The V and J ends lost 1 base and 1 base, in that order; junction bases with no gene match: 5. CDR3 sequence reads: CATSDLDRGFSYNEQFF. The CDR3 DNA reads TGTGCCACCAGTGATTTAGACAGGGGCTTTTCCTACAATGAGCAGTTCTTC.

V usage is TRBV6-2 or TRBV6-3 and J usage is TRBJ1-5; D gene uncertain. CDR1 and CDR2 (germline): MNHEY, SVGEGT. V shed 3 bases and J shed 0 bases, with 21 bases lying between them. This CDR3 has 19 amino acids. The CDR3: CASSYPRPAIPHSNQPQHF. CDR3 nucleotide sequence: TGTGCCAGCAGTTATCCCCGGCCCGCCATACCCCATAGCAATCAGCCCCAGCATTTT.

The chain combines TRBV7-3 with TRBJ2-3; 7 nucleotides align to TRBD1. Germline CDR1 reads SGHTA; CDR2 reads FQGTGA. V lost 6 bases and J lost 1; bases outside the gene matches: 4. This CDR3 contains 14 residues. The CDR3 is CASSWTGGTDTQYF. CDR3 nucleotides: TGTGCCAGCAGTTGGACAGGTGGCACAGATACGCAGTATTTT.

The chain links TRBV13 to TRBJ1-1; 7 bases align to TRBD1. The length of the CDR3 is 15 residues. Germline loops: CDR1 PRHDT, CDR2 FYEKMQ (reference sequence). Trimming cost V 0 bases and J 1 base; bases outside gene matches: 2. CDR3 protein: CASSLGGQRNTEAFF. The CDR3 DNA reads as TGTGCCAGCAGCTTAGGGGGACAGAGGAACACTGAAGCTTTCTTT. The variable domain in full, with the rest retrieved from reference TRBV13 and TRBJ1-1, is AAGVIQSPRHLIKEKRETATLKCYPIPRHDTVYWYQQGPGQDPQFLISFYEKMQSDKGSIPDRFSAQQFSDYHSELNMSSLELGDSALYFCASSLGGQRNTEAFFGQGTRLTVV.

The V and J genes are TRBV21-1 and TRBJ2-7; TRBD1, the D gene given by the table, was not confirmed from the DNA. TRBV21-1 is classified as a pseudogene. This CDR3 has 15 amino acids. In nucleotides, the CDR3 is TGTGCCAGCAGCAAAGTCTCAGGGGGCGACTACGAGCAGTACTTC. It yields the protein CASSKVSGGDYEQYF.

Regarding this clone: The same CDR3 also results from other DNA sequences found in this sample. The gene calls are TRBV6-5 and TRBJ1-1; D is unresolved. The CDR3 has 13 residues. Germline V gene lookup returns CDR1 MNHEY and CDR2 SVGAGI. V was trimmed by 3 bases and J by 1 base, leaving 6 bases between them. The CDR3 is CASSYGENTEAFF. CDR3 in DNA: TGTGCCAGCAGTTATGGCGAGAACACTGAAGCTTTCTTT.

This rearrangement joins TRBV27 to TRBJ2-5, with 9 bases aligning to TRBD2. J was trimmed by 5 bases and V by 4 bases; bases with no gene match: 5. The CDR3 spans 14 residues. Germline V lookup: CDR1 MNHEY, CDR2 SMNVEV (reference sequence). The CDR3 nucleotides are TGTGCCAGCAGTTATAGCGGGAGTTATGAGACCCAGTACTTC. It specifies CASSYSGSYETQYF.

The chain combines TRBV24-1 with TRBJ2-7, with 9 bases aligning to TRBD2. Looked up from germline, CDR1 is KGHDR and CDR2 is SFDVKD. J gave up 7 bases and V 3 bases, and 12 bases lay outside the gene matches. This CDR3 contains 16 residues. The CDR3 DNA is TGTGCCACCAGTGATCCAACTAGCGGGCCCCGTCGTGAGCAGTACTTC. Translation: CATSDPTSGPRREQYF.

CDR3 protein: CSVEKGYYEAFF. The DNA for the CDR3 is TGCAGCGTTGAAAAAGGTTATTATGAAGCTTTCTTT. The gene calls are TRBV29-1 and TRBJ1-1; no definite D call. From germline, CDR1 is SQVTM and CDR2 ANQGSEA. V was shortened by 2 bases and J by 7 bases, with 11 bases between the two germline ends. CDR3 length: 12 amino acids.

The chain uses TRBV6-2 or TRBV6-3 and TRBJ2-4; 13 bases are a match to TRBD2. J lost 0 bases, V lost 4 bases, and 15 bases had no gene match. This CDR3 comprises 21 residues. CDR1 is MNHEY, CDR2 SVGEGT, per germline. The CDR3 loop reads CASSFLPRTSGGGLAKNIQYF. As DNA, the CDR3 is TGTGCCAGCAGTTTCCTTCCACGGACTAGCGGGGGTGGCTTAGCCAAAAACATTCAGTACTTC.

In DNA, the CDR3 is TGCGCCAGCAGCCCATCATGGGTTTCCAATTCACCCCTCCACTTT. This encodes CASSPSWVSNSPLHF. The chain uses TRBV5-1 and TRBJ1-6; D unresolved. The CDR3 extends over 15 amino acids. With 4 bases removed from V and 7 bases from J, the gap between germline ends came to 15 bases. The germline gives CDR1 SGHRS, CDR2 YFSETQ.